The 31 T cell receptor beta chains listed next were all sequenced from one sample in a study of monozygotic twins with inflammatory bowel disease. TCRdb reprocessed the 5' RACE reads and reports one entry per CDR3 protein, with no DNA. The sample is made up of around 97,000 distinct CDR3 sequences, and the top ten hold less than 2% of it. Sequencing was carried out using blood. These receptors originate from a human donor with ulcerative colitis or Crohn's disease, or a healthy co-twin of an affected twin (not recorded which).

The V and J genes are TRBV19 and TRBJ2-4; TCRdb names TRBD2, which stays unverified in the absence of DNA. The CDR3 extends over 17 amino acids. Per the germline V gene, CDR1 is LNHDA and CDR2 is SQIVND (reference sequence). CDR3 sequence reads: CATTSRGSGKKENIQYF.

The J gene is TRBJ2-5, the V gene TRBV18; the TCRdb D gene call, TRBD2, has no DNA to confirm it. From germline, CDR1 is KGHSH and CDR2 LQKENI. The length of the CDR3 is 22 residues. The CDR3 sequence: CASSPGSPGTSGRANPGETQYF.

This chain joins TRBV3-1 and TRBJ2-3. There are 16 residues in the CDR3. The germline V gene has CDR1 LGHDT and CDR2 YNNKEL (reference sequence). CDR3 sequence: CASSLTWRLGTDTQYF.

The chain is built from TRBV6-1 and TRBJ1-4. This CDR3 spans 13 amino acids. The germline V gene encodes CDR1 MNHNS and CDR2 SASEGT. This chain's CDR3 is CASGRTTNEKLFF.

The CDR3: CASSLAGAAYGYTF. This chain links TRBV6-6 with TRBJ1-2; TCRdb reports TRBD1, a call that lacks DNA to check it against. CDR1 is MNHNY, CDR2 SVGAGI, per germline (reference sequence). The CDR3 runs 14 residues.

V and J are TRBV4-3 and TRBJ2-3; the D gene TCRdb calls, TRBD1, cannot be checked with no DNA. CDR3 length: 15 amino acids. CDR1 and CDR2 (germline): LGHNA, YSLEER. The CDR3 region is CASSPEPGNTDTQYF.

J is TRBJ1-2 and V is TRBV12-3 or TRBV12-4. This CDR3 has 14 amino acids. The CDR3: CASSLEATYYGYTF.

The chain links TRBV28 to TRBJ2-7; no DNA is available, so the TRBD1 call from TCRdb remains unchecked. The CDR3 has 16 amino acids. Germline V CDR1 and CDR2: MDHEN, SYDVKM. CDR3 loop: CASSSWGQESSYEQYF.

The rearrangement links TRBV9 to TRBJ2-3; without DNA, the TCRdb call of TRBD2 cannot be checked. Germline V gene lookup returns CDR1 SGDLS and CDR2 YYNGEE. The CDR3 consists of 14 residues. This CDR3 is CASSGRRAADTQYF.

This chain connects TRBV7-8 to TRBJ2-1; no DNA is available, so the TRBD1 call from TCRdb remains unchecked. The germline gives CDR1 SGHVS, CDR2 FQNEAQ. This CDR3 has 13 amino acids. The CDR3 loop reads CASSLDRGGEQFF.

The J gene is TRBJ1-2, the V gene TRBV11-2; TCRdb's D call, TRBD1, is unchecked because there is no DNA. This CDR3 is 14 amino acids long. Germline V CDR1 and CDR2: SGHAT, FQNNGV. This CDR3 reads CASSLEAGIGGYTF.

J is TRBJ2-7 and V is TRBV27; TCRdb indicates TRBD2, and absent DNA this call remains unverified. The CDR3 runs to 15 residues. Germline V gives CDR1 MNHEY, CDR2 SMNVEV (reference sequence). CDR3 sequence reads: CASSSGLAGPDEQYF.

V and J are TRBV18 and TRBJ2-1; the TCRdb D gene call, TRBD2, has no DNA to confirm it. Per the germline V gene, CDR1 is KGHSH and CDR2 is LQKENI. CDR3 size: 12 residues. The chain's CDR3 is CASSLGDNEQFF.

The V gene is TRBV7-7, the J gene TRBJ2-2; TCRdb calls TRBD1, which cannot be checked without DNA. Per the germline V gene, CDR1 is SSHAT and CDR2 is FNYEAQ (reference sequence). The CDR3 length is 15 residues. The CDR3 here is CASSLQGTNTGELFF. Using reference TRBV7-7 and TRBJ2-2 for the parts outside the CDR3, the full variable domain is GAGVSQSPRYKVTKRGQDVTLRCDPISSHATLYWYQQALGQGPEFLTYFNYEAQPDKSGLPSDRFSAERPEGSISTLTIQRTEQRDSAMYRCASSLQGTNTGELFFGEGSRLTVL.

The chain is built from TRBV7-2 and TRBJ1-5. The CDR3 sequence is 15 residues long. Germline assignment: CDR1 SGHTA and CDR2 FQGNSA. CDR3 protein: CASSLGRREYQPQHF.

V and J are TRBV6-6 and TRBJ1-1. This CDR3 is built from 12 residues. Germline V gives CDR1 MNHNY, CDR2 SVGAGI (reference sequence). The CDR3 loop is CASRPKRTEAFF.

The chain links TRBV7-2 to TRBJ2-3; TCRdb selects TRBD2, and the lack of DNA leaves this call unchecked. Germline loops: CDR1 SGHTA, CDR2 FQGNSA. The CDR3 extends over 15 amino acids. The CDR3 protein is CASSFSQLMADTQYF.

This rearrangement joins TRBV7-2 to TRBJ2-7; TCRdb indicates TRBD2, and absent DNA this call remains unverified. The CDR3 runs to 16 residues. Germline loops: CDR1 SGHTA, CDR2 FQGNSA. CDR3 sequence: CASSLAGRQSSYEQYF.

V and J are TRBV10-3 and TRBJ2-7; TCRdb lists TRBD1, though no DNA is available to test this call. The CDR3 is 16 residues long. Germline-derived CDR1 and CDR2 are ENHRY and SYGVKD. The CDR3 spells CAISTPPRGASGEQYF.

The genes are TRBV5-1 and TRBJ2-2; TCRdb picks TRBD2, but there is no DNA to check that call. The germline gives CDR1 SGHRS, CDR2 YFSETQ. The CDR3 spans 15 residues. This CDR3 is CASSLASDVAGELFF.

This chain uses TRBV3-1 with TRBJ2-5; without DNA, the TCRdb call of TRBD1 cannot be checked. This CDR3 has 15 amino acids. Germline CDR1 reads LGHDT; CDR2 reads YNNKEL (reference sequence). The CDR3 is CASSLPVTGQETQYF.

The CDR3 sequence: CASSQAGEEKLFF. The gene calls are TRBV14 and TRBJ1-4. Germline CDR1 reads SGHDN; CDR2 reads FVKESK. The CDR3 contains 13 residues.

The V gene is TRBV5-1, the J gene TRBJ2-1; TCRdb outputs TRBD2, but without DNA this stays unchecked. The CDR3 length is 16 residues. Per the germline V gene, CDR1 is SGHRS and CDR2 is YFSETQ. CDR3 sequence reads: CASSLSLRLFYNEQFF.

CDR3 loop: CASSPGSGQQYF. This chain connects TRBV12-3 or TRBV12-4 to TRBJ2-7; TCRdb lists TRBD1, though no DNA is available to test this call. The CDR3 is made up of 12 amino acids.

This chain uses TRBV11-2 with TRBJ1-5; absent DNA, TCRdb's TRBD1 call cannot be checked. The CDR3 is made up of 17 amino acids. Germline V CDR1 and CDR2: SGHAT, FQNNGV. The CDR3 spells CASTLDRTGEDNQPQHF.

This sequence joins TRBV12-3 or TRBV12-4 and TRBJ2-7. This CDR3 spans 14 amino acids. The CDR3 reads CASSFSAWTTGQYF.

The V gene is TRBV6-5, the J gene TRBJ2-5; TCRdb's D call, TRBD2, is unchecked because there is no DNA. The length of the CDR3 is 14 residues. CDR1 is MNHEY, CDR2 SVGAGI, per germline. CDR3 protein: CASSSGLAAVTQYF.

CDR3 sequence reads: CSARGGGSGGAGPYEQYF. The chain joins TRBV20-1 to TRBJ2-7; lacking DNA, the TRBD2 call made by TCRdb goes unchecked. This CDR3 contains 18 residues. Germline V gene lookup returns CDR1 DFQATT and CDR2 SNEGSKA (reference sequence).

The chain links TRBV28 to TRBJ2-3; TCRdb calls TRBD2, which cannot be checked without DNA. The CDR3 sequence is 13 residues long. The germline V gene has CDR1 MDHEN and CDR2 SYDVKM. The CDR3: CASHAGGFDTQYF.

V and J are TRBV7-9 and TRBJ2-4; TCRdb picks TRBD1, but there is no DNA to check that call. The germline CDR1 and CDR2 sequences are SEHNR and FQNEAQ (reference sequence). The CDR3 extends over 14 amino acids. CDR3 region: CASSLDYRKNIQYF.

The chain is built from TRBV20-1 and TRBJ2-4; no DNA is available, so the TRBD1 call from TCRdb remains unchecked. The CDR3 spans 14 residues. Germline lookup yields CDR1 DFQATT and CDR2 SNEGSKA (reference sequence). This CDR3 reads CSAQGGASKNIQYF.